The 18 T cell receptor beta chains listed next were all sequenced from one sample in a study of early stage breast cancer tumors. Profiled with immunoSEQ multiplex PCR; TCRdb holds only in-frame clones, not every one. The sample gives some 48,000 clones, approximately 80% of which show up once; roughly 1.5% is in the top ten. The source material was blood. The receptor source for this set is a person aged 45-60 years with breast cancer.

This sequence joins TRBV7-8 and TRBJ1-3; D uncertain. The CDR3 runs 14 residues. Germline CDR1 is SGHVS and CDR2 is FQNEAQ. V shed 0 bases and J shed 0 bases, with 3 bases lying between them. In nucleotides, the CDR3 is TGTGCCAGCAGCTTAGCTCGCTCTGGAAACACCATATATTTT. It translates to CASSLARSGNTIYF. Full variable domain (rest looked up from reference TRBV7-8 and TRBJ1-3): GAGVSQSPRYKVAKRGQDVALRCDPISGHVSLFWYQQALGQGPEFLTYFQNEAQLDKSGLPSDRFFAERPEGSVSTLKIQRTQQEDSAVYLCASSLARSGNTIYFGEGSWLTVV.

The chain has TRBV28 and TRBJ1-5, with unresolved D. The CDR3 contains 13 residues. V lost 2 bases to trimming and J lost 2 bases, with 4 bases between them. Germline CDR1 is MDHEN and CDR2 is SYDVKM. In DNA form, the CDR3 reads TGTGCCAGCAGTTTAGACGGCAATCAGCCCCAGCATTTT. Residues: CASSLDGNQPQHF.

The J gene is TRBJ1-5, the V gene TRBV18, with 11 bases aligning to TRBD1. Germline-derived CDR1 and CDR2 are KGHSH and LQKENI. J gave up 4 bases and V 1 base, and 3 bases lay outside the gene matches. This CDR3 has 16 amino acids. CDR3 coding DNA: TGTGCCAGCTCACCACGGGGACAGGGGGAAAATCAGCCCCAGCATTTT. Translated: CASSPRGQGENQPQHF.

The CDR3: CASSLSSGTGEQYF. In nucleotides, the CDR3 is TGTGCCAGCAGTTTGTCGTCCGGGACAGGTGAGCAGTACTTC. The V and J genes are TRBV27 and TRBJ2-7; TRBD1 agrees at 8 bases. Germline CDR1 and CDR2: MNHEY and SMNVEV (reference sequence). The CDR3 loop spans 14 amino acids. With 3 bases clipped from V and 7 bases from J, the junction kept 8 bases outside the gene matches.

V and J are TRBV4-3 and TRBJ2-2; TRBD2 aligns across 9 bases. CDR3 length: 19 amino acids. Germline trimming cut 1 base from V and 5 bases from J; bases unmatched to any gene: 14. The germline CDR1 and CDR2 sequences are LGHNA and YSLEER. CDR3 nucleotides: TGCGCCAGCAGCCAAGGCCTCTGGGGAGGCGGGAGGGATACCGGGGAGCTGTTTTTT. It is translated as CASSQGLWGGGRDTGELFF.

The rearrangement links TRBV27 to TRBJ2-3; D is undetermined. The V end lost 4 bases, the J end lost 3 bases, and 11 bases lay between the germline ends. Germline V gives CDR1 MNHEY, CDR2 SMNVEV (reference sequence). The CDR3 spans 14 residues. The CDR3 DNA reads TGTGCCAGCAGTTACCTCATGACGACAGATACGCAGTATTTT. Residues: CASSYLMTTDTQYF.

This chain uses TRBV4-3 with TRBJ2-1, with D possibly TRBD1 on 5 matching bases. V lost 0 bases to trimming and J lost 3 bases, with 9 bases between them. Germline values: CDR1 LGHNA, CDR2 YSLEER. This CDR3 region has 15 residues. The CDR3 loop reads CASSQESTGYNEQFF. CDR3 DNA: TGCGCCAGCAGCCAAGAGTCAACAGGCTACAATGAGCAGTTCTTC.

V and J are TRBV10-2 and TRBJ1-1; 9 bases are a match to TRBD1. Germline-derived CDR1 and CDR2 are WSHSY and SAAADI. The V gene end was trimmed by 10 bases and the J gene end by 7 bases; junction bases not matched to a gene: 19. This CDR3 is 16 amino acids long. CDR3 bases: TGCGCCACCCAGACAGGGGGTCTGTATGGCCCCATTGAAGCTTTCTTT. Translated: CATQTGGLYGPIEAFF.

This CDR3 is CASSQGAAGAGQPQHF. The CDR3 region has the DNA TGTGCCAGCAGCCAAGGTGCAGCGGGGGCAGGTCAGCCCCAGCATTTT. This chain connects TRBV7-2 to TRBJ1-5; a weak D match, TRBD1 (6 bases). The length of the CDR3 is 16 residues. Germline values: CDR1 SGHTA, CDR2 FQGNSA. Trimming took 5 bases from V and 6 from J, leaving 20 bases between them.

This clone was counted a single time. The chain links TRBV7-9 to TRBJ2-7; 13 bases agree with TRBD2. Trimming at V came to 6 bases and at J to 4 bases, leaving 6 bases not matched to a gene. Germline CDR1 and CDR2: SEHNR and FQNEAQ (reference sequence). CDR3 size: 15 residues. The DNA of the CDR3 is TGTGCCAGCAGTGGACTAGCGGGGGAGCTATACGAGCAGTACTTC. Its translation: CASSGLAGELYEQYF.

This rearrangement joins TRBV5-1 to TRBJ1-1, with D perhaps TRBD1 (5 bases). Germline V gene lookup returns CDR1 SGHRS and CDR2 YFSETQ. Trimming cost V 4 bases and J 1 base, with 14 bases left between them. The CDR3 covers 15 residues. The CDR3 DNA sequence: TGCGCCAGCAGCGGGGTGGGGACGGAGAACACTGAAGCTTTCTTT. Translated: CASSGVGTENTEAFF.

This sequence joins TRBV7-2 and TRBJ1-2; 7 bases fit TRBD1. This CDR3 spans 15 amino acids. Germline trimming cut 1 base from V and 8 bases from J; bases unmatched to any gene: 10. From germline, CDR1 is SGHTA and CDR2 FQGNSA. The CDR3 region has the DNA TGTGCCAGCAGCTTAGAGGGGGCGCGGTTTAAGGGCTACACCTTC. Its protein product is CASSLEGARFKGYTF.

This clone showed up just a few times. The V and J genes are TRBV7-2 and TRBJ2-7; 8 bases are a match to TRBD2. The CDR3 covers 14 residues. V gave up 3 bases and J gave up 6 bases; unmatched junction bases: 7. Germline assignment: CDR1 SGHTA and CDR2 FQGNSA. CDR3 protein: CASSFSGGPGEQYF. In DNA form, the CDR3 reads TGTGCCAGCAGCTTCTCGGGAGGGCCGGGCGAGCAGTACTTC.

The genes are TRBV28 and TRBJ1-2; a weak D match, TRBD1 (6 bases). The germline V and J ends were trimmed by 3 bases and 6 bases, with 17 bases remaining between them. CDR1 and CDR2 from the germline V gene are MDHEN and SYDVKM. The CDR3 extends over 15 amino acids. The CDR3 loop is CASSLGGRKRDGYTF. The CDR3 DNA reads TGTGCCAGCAGTTTGGGGGGGCGTAAGAGGGATGGCTACACCTTC.

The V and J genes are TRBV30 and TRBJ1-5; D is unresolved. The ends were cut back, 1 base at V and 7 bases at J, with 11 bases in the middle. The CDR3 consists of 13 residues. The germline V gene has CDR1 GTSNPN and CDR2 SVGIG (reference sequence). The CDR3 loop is CAWSAGDRQPQHF. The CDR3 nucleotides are TGTGCCTGGAGTGCTGGAGATCGACAGCCCCAGCATTTT.

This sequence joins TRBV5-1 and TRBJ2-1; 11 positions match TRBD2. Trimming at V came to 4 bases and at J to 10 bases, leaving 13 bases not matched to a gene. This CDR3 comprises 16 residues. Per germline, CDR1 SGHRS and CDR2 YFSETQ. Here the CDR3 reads CASSPLIAGGDTEQFF. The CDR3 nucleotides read TGCGCCAGCAGCCCCCTCATAGCGGGGGGGGACACGGAGCAGTTCTTC.

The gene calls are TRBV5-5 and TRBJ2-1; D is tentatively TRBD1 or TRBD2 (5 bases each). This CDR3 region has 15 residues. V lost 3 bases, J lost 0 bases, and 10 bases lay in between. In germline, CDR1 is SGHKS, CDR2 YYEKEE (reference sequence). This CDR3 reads CASSWDVSSYNEQFF. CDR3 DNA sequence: TGTGCCAGCAGCTGGGACGTGAGCTCCTACAATGAGCAGTTCTTC.

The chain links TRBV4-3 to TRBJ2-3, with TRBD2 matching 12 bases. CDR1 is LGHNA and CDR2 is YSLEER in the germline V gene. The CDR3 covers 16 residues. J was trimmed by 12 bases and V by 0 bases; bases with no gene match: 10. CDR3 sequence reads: CASSQDPTSGGSSQYF. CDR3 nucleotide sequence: TGCGCCAGCAGCCAAGATCCCACTAGCGGGGGGTCCAGTCAGTATTTT.